The sequence of this TCR beta chain was determined in a study of T-cell reconstitution after alpha-beta-depleted transplantation in children. Regarding the study as a whole: When one year had passed after transplant, most T-cell counts and diversity came from newly produced T cells. Some patients' high day-60 TCRbeta diversity was attributed to recipient cells surviving conditioning.

V dropped 6 bases and J dropped 2; count of bases not matched to a gene: 8. The CDR3 is 15 amino acids. This clonotype was counted only a few times. Antigen unknown. Unique molecular identifiers were used to barcode this TCRbeta library. MiXCR, applied by TCRdb to the PCR reads, yields one record per CDR3 protein. The sample consists of about a million distinct CDR3 sequences, around 30% of them appearing once. This sequence joins TRBV12-3 or TRBV12-4 and TRBJ2-3, with TRBD2 identical over 7 bases. The specimen comprised PBMCs, mostly from graft donor cells, sampled 360 days after TCRalphabeta/CD19-depleted stem cell transplant. This clonotype was sampled from a boy under two years old who had a stem cell transplant for SCID, so the T cells may come from the graft donor. The CDR3 loop reads CASSRSGAPTDTQYF. CDR3 DNA sequence: TGTGCCAGCAGCCGAAGCGGGGCCCCCACAGATACGCAGTATTTT.